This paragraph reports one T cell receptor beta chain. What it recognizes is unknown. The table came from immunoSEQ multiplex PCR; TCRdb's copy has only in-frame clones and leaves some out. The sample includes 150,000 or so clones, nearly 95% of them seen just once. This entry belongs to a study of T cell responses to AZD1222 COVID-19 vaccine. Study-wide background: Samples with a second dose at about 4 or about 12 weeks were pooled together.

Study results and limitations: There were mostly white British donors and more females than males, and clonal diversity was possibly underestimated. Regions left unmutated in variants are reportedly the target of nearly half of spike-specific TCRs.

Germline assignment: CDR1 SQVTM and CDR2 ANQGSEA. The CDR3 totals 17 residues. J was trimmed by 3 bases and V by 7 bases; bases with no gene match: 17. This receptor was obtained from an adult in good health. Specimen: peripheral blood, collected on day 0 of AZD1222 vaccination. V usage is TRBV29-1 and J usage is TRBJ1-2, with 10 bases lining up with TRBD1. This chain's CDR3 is CSDDNSGTGTGDYGYTF. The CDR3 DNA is TGCAGCGATGACAATAGCGGAACCGGGACAGGGGACTATGGCTACACCTTC.